A selection of T cell receptor beta chains follows, all from one sample in a study of blood T cell repertoires in COVID-19. The protocol was immunoSEQ multiplex PCR, while the TCRdb copy is restricted to in-frame clones and leaves out a portion. The data contain 90,000 or so clones, under 90% of them singletons. Sequenced sample: peripheral blood. The receptor set was obtained from a woman in her sixties or seventies with acute or convalescent COVID-19. The CDR3 runs from the conserved cysteine through the conserved F or W. D genes are given only for firm matches. Clone size, where shown, is once, few, many, or a class for clones that have expanded.

DNA	CDR3	D	size	length	V	J
TGTGCCAGCAGCGATCTGGCGGGAGGTAGGAATGAGCAGTTCTTC	CASSDLAGGRNEQFF	TRBD2	NA	15	TRBV4-2	TRBJ2-1
TGTGCCATCAGTGAGGCCAGGCGTTCAGCCGGTGAAAAACTGTTTTTT	CAISEARRSAGEKLFF	NA	NA	16	TRBV10-3	TRBJ1-4
TGCGCCAGCAGCGGACAGGAGTTGAACACTGAAGCTTTCTTT	CASSGQELNTEAFF	TRBD1	NA	14	TRBV5-1	TRBJ1-1
TGTGCCAGCAGCTTTGGTACTCTAGAGACCCAGTACTTC	CASSFGTLETQYF	NA	NA	13	TRBV7-2	TRBJ2-5
TGCGCCAGCAGCCCCCGACAGGGGACCCCGTTGGGCACTGAAGCTTTCTTT	CASSPRQGTPLGTEAFF	TRBD1	NA	17	TRBV5-1	TRBJ1-1
TGTGCCAGCAGCTTGGCCTCTAGCGGGAGAAGAAATGAGCAGTTCTTC	CASSLASSGRRNEQFF	TRBD2	once	16	TRBV5-4	TRBJ2-1
TGTGCCAGCAGCCAAGAGGGCCAGGGGTACAATGAGCAGTTCTTC	CASSQEGQGYNEQFF	NA	NA	15	TRBV3-1/TRBV3-2	TRBJ2-1
TGTGCCAGCAGTCCGACAGGGATTCAGCCCCAGCATTTT	CASSPTGIQPQHF	TRBD1	NA	13	TRBV12-3/TRBV12-4	TRBJ1-5
TGTGCCAGTCGGACAGGGTCGGGGCGCACTGAAGCTTTCTTT	CASRTGSGRTEAFF	TRBD1	NA	14	TRBV19	TRBJ1-1
TGTGCCTGGAGTGTTGGAGGAGGGGCTGGAAACACCATATATTTT	CAWSVGGGAGNTIYF	NA	NA	15	TRBV30	TRBJ1-3